This T cell receptor (beta chain) was found in a study of blood T cell repertoires in COVID-19. Study background: Acute and convalescent COVID-19 specimens originated in the United States, Italy and Spain. Sources were T cells, B-cell-depleted T cells, or PBMCs; the material itself was cDNA or gDNA.

Germline V gives CDR1 LNHDA, CDR2 SQIVND (reference sequence). The CDR3 runs 15 residues. The germline V and J ends were trimmed by 8 bases and 0 bases, with 14 bases remaining between them. Original handling: Amplified reference gene primers provided the basis for estimating nucleated cell counts. Method: immunoSEQ multiplex PCR; TCRdb's copy keeps in-frame clones and lacks some. That table supplies the V and J calls and clone size; D and trimming were determined from the DNA. The sample yields fewer than 300,000 clones, approximately 87% seen once. The source of this sequence is a middle-aged woman who had recovered from COVID-19. The chain combines TRBV19 with TRBJ2-1; tentatively, D is TRBD2 (6 bases). The material sequenced was peripheral blood. CDR3 DNA: TGTGCCAGTGCAAGGGACTTAAGCTCCTACAATGAGCAGTTCTTC. Residues: CASARDLSSYNEQFF. The full variable domain, in which reference TRBV19 and TRBJ2-1 provide the parts outside the CDR3, is DGGITQSPKYLFRKEGQNVTLSCEQNLNHDAMYWYRQDPGQGLRLIYYSQIVNDFQKGDIAEGYSVSREKKESFPLTVTSAQKNPTAFYLCASARDLSSYNEQFFGPGTRLTVL.